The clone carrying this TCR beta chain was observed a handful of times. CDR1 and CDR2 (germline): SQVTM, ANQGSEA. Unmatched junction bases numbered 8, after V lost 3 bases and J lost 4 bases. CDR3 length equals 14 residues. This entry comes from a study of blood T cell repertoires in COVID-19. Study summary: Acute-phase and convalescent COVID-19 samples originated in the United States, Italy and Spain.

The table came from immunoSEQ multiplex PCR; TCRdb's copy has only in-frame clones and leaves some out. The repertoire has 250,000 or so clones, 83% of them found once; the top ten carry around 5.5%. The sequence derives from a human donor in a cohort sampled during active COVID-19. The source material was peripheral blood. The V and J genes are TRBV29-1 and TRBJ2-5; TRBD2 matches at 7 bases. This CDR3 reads CSVDPGTTGETQYF. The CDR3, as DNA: TGCAGCGTTGACCCCGGGACTACTGGAGAGACCCAGTACTTC. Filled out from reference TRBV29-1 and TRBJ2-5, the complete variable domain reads SAVISQKPSRDICQRGTSLTIQCQVDSQVTMMFWYRQQPGQSLTLIATANQGSEATYESGFVIDKFPISRPNLTFSTLTVSNMSPEDSSIYLCSVDPGTTGETQYFGPGTRLLVL.